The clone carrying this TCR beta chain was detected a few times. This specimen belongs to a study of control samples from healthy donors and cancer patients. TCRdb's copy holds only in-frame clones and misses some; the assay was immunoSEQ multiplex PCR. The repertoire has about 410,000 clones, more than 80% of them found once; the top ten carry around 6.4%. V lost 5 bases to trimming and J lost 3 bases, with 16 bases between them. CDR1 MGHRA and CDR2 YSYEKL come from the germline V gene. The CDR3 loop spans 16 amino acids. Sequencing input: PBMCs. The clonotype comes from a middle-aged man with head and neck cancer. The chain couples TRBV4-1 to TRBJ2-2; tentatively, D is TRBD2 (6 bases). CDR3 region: CASSEGGGAHTGELFF. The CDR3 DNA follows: TGCGCCAGCAGCGAAGGAGGAGGGGCCCACACCGGGGAGCTGTTTTTT.